Detailed here is one TCR beta chain. This entry belongs to a study of blood T cell repertoires in COVID-19. Trimming took 6 bases from V and 3 from J, leaving 9 bases between them. This CDR3 spans 11 amino acids. Germline loops: CDR1 SQVTM, CDR2 ANQGSEA. Here immunoSEQ multiplex PCR was the method, and the copy in TCRdb shows in-frame clones only, minus some. The sample holds around 200,000 clones, roughly 87% seen once. The chain couples TRBV29-1 to TRBJ2-7, with D possibly being TRBD2 (5 bases). Sequencing input: PBMCs or T cells enriched from blood (not recorded which). The receptor comes from a man between 18 and 35 years old with acute COVID-19. This chain's CDR3 is CSVKADYEQYF. The CDR3, as DNA: TGCAGCGTAAAAGCGGACTACGAGCAGTACTTC.